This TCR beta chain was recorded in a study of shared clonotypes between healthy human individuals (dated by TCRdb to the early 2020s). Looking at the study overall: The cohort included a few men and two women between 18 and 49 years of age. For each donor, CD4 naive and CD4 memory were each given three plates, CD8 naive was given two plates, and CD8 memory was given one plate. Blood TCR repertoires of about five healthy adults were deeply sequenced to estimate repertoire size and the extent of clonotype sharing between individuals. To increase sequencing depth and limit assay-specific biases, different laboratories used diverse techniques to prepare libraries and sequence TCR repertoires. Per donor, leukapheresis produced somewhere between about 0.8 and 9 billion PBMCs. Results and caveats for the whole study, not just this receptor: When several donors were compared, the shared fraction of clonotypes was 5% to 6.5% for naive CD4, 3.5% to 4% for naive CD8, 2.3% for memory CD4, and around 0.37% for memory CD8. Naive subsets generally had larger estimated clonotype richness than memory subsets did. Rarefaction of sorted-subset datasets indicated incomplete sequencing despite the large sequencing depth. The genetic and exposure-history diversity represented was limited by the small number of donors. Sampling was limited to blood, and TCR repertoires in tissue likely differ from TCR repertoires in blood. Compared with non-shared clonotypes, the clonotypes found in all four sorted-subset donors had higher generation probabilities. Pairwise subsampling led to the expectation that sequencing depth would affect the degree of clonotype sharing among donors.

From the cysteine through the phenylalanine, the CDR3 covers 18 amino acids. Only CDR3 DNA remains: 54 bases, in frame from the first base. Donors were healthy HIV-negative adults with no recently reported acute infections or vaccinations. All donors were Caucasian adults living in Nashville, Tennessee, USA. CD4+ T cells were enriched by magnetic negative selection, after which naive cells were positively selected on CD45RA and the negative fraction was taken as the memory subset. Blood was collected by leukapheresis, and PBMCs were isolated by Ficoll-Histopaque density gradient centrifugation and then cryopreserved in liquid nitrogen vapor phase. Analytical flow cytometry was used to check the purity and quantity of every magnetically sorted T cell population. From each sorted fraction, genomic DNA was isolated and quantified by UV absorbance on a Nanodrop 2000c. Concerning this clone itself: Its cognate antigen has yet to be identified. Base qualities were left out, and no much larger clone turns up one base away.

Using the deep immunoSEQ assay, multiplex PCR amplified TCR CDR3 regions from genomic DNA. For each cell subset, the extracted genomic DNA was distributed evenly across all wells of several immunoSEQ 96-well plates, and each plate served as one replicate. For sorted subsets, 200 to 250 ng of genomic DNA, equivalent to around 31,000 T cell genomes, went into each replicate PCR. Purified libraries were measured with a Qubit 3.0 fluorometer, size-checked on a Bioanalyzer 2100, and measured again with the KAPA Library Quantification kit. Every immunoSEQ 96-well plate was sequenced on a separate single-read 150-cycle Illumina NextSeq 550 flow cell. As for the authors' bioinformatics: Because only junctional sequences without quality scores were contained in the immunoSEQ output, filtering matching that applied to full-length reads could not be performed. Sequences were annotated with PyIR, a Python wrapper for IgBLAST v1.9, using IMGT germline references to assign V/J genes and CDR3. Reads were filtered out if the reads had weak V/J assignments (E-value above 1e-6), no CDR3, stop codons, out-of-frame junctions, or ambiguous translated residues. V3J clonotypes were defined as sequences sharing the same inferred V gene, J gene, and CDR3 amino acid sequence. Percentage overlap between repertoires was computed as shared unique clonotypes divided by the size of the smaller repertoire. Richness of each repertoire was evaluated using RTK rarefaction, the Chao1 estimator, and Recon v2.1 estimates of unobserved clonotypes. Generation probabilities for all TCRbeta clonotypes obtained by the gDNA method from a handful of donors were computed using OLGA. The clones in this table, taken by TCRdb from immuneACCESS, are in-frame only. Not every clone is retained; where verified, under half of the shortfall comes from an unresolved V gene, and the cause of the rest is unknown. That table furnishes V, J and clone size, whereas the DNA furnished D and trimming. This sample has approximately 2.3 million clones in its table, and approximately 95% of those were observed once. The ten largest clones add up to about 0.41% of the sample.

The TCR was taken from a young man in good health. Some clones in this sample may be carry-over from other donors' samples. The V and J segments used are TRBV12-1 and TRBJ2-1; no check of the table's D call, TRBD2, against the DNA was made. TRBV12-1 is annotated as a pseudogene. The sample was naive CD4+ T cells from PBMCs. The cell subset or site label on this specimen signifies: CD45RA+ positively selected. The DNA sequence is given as TGTGCCAGCAGCTTTGCCACACTAGCGGGGGGACCCTACAATGAGCAGTTCTTC. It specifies CASSFATLAGGPYNEQFF.